A single TCR beta chain is shown here with its context. Its antigen is as yet unknown. The data are from a study of shared clonotypes between healthy human individuals. Study conclusions and caveats: Non-shared clonotypes showed lower generation probabilities than clonotypes common to all four donors.

Germline values: CDR1 SGHVS, CDR2 FNYEAQ. Trimming cost V 5 bases and J 5 bases; bases outside gene matches: 14. CDR3 size: 16 residues. Here immunoSEQ multiplex PCR was the method, and the copy in TCRdb shows in-frame clones only, minus some. The sample yields hundreds of thousands of clones, 74% seen once. This sequence joins TRBV7-6 and TRBJ2-5; 7 bases align to TRBD2. Source material: memory CD4+ T cells sorted from blood. Subset here: CD45RA-negative fraction. The receptor comes from a woman younger than 45 in good health. The CDR3 coding sequence is TGTGCCAGCAGCCTTAGCAGGACTAGTGGGGCGGAGACCCAGTACTTC. Residues: CASSLSRTSGAETQYF.